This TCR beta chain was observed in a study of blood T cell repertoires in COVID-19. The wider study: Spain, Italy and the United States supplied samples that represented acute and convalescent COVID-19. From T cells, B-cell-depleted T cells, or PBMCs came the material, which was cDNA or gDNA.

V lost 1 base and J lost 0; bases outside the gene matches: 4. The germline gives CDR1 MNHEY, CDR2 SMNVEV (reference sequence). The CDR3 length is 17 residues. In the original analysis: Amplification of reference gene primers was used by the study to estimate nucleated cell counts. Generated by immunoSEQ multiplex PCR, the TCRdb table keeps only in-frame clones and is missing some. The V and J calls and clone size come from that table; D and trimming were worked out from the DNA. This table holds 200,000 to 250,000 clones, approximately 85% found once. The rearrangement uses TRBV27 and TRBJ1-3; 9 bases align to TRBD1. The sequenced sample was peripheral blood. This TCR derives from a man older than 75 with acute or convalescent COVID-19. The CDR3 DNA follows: TGTGCCAGCAGTTTATGGGGGGACAGGGCCTCTGGAAACACCATATATTTT. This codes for CASSLWGDRASGNTIYF.